The 11 T cell receptor beta chains reported below all come from one sample, sequenced in a study of T cells in Graves' hyperthyroidism and ophthalmopathy. TCR beta CDR3 sequences were amplified from RNA transcripts. HTBI primers drove first-round RT-PCR of the TCR CDR3. TCRdb processed the multiplex PCR reads anew with MiXCR; each CDR3 protein has one entry. Of roughly 800,000 distinct CDR3 sequences in the sample, more than 30% are singletons; the top ten hold approximately 8.7%. Sequencing was done on a sample of blood. All receptors come from a man aged 18 to 29 with Graves' hyperthyroidism.

This clonotype was observed a handful of times. The V gene is TRBV5-4, the J gene TRBJ2-5; weak D call: TRBD2 (6 bases). CDR1 is SGHNT and CDR2 is YYREEE in the germline V gene (reference sequence). The length of the CDR3 is 14 residues. V gave up 1 base and J gave up 2 bases, with 9 bases separating them. The CDR3 nucleotides read TGTGCCAGCAGCTTGCAACGGGGGCAAGAGACCCAGTACTTC. This gives the protein CASSLQRGQETQYF.

J is TRBJ2-3 and V is TRBV25-1; unclear D gene. The V gene lost 5 bases and the J gene lost 6 bases, with 15 bases spanning the gap. Germline CDR1 reads MGHDK; CDR2 reads SYGVNS. The CDR3 loop spans 14 amino acids. The CDR3 sequence: CASSLGVRGDTQYF. CDR3 in DNA: TGTGCCAGCAGTCTCGGAGTCCGTGGCGATACGCAGTATTTT.

The V and J genes are TRBV12-3 or TRBV12-4 and TRBJ1-1; a weak D match, TRBD1 (6 bases). The CDR3 has 15 amino acids. V was pared by 7 bases and J by 1 base, with 16 bases between. CDR3 residues: CASTRRDTPNTEAFF. The CDR3 DNA follows: TGTGCCAGCACCAGGAGGGACACCCCGAACACTGAAGCTTTCTTT.

This chain connects TRBV7-2 to TRBJ2-7; TRBD1 is a possible D gene (6 bases). Between the trimmed V and J ends, which lost 2 bases and 2 bases, there was a span of 13 bases. Germline values: CDR1 SGHTA, CDR2 FQGNSA. The CDR3 runs 15 residues. Here the CDR3 reads CASSLPSAGAYEQYF. The CDR3 DNA reads TGTGCCAGCAGCTTACCCTCTGCAGGGGCCTACGAGCAGTACTTC.

This clonotype has a count of ten or more. The CDR3 DNA is TGTGCCAGTTCGCCGGGGTATTCCTACGAGCAGTACTTC. Its protein product is CASSPGYSYEQYF. The chain employs TRBV2 and TRBJ2-7, with D tentatively TRBD2 (5 bases). Trimming cost V 9 bases and J 1 base, with 13 bases left between them. Germline V CDR1 and CDR2: SNHLY, FYNNEI. The CDR3 covers 13 residues. Full variable domain (outside the CDR3, taken from reference TRBV2 and TRBJ2-7): EPEVTQTPSHQVTQMGQEVILRCVPISNHLYFYWYRQILGQKVEFLVSFYNNEISEKSEIFDDQFSVERPDGSNFTLKIRSTKLEDSAMYFCASSPGYSYEQYFGPGTRLTVT.

Concerning this clonotype: This clone may be a read error of a much larger clone one base away. This rearrangement joins TRBV7-2 to TRBJ1-1; D perhaps matches TRBD1 (6 bases). Per germline, CDR1 SGHTA and CDR2 FQGNSA. Trimming cost V 5 bases and J 4 bases, with 11 bases left between them. The CDR3 is 13 amino acids. DNA for the CDR3: TGTGCCAGCAGCCAGGGGTCGCTCACTGAAGCTTTCTTT. This encodes CASSQGSLTEAFF.

The rearrangement links TRBV9 to TRBJ2-7, with 9 bases that match TRBD2. From germline, CDR1 is SGDLS and CDR2 YYNGEE. V shed 2 bases and J 6 bases; nucleotides not matched to a gene: 9. This CDR3 has 15 amino acids. CDR3 sequence: CASSVRPGLAGEQYF. As DNA, the CDR3 is TGTGCCAGCAGCGTCAGACCGGGACTAGCAGGCGAGCAGTACTTC. The full variable domain, rest sourced from reference TRBV9 and TRBJ2-7, is DSGVTQTPKHLITATGQRVTLRCSPRSGDLSVYWYQQSLDQGLQFLIQYYNGEERAKGNILERFSAQQFPDLHSELNLSSLELGDSALYFCASSVRPGLAGEQYFGPGTRLTVT.

This clonotype was seen ten or more times. The chain carries TRBV4-2 and TRBJ1-4, with 8 nucleotides matching TRBD1. Per the germline V gene, CDR1 is LGHNA and CDR2 is YNFKEQ. V gave up 3 bases and J gave up 8 bases; unmatched junction bases: 5. CDR3 length: 14 amino acids. For the CDR3, the DNA is TGTGCCAGCAGCCAGGGGACAGGCAGCGAAAAACTGTTTTTT. It is translated as CASSQGTGSEKLFF.

The rearrangement uses TRBV25-1 and TRBJ1-4; maybe TRBD1 (6 bases). Trimming took 8 bases from V and 0 from J, leaving 13 bases between them. The CDR3 runs 15 residues. Looked up from germline, CDR1 is MGHDK and CDR2 is SYGVNS. The CDR3 bases are TGTGCCAGCCAATGGACAGCCCCAACTAATGAAAAACTGTTTTTT. The encoded protein is CASQWTAPTNEKLFF.

The chain links TRBV6-1 to TRBJ2-7; 8 bases line up with TRBD2. The CDR3 is 14 amino acids. The V gene's germline CDR1 is MNHNS and CDR2 SASEGT. Unmatched junction bases numbered 6, after V lost 7 bases and J lost 1 base. This chain's CDR3 is CASTGTSLSYEQYF. The CDR3 bases are TGTGCCAGCACCGGGACTAGTCTTTCCTACGAGCAGTACTTC.

This clonotype came up many times. V is TRBV15 and J is TRBJ2-5; the D is unclear. Germline V lookup: CDR1 LNHNV, CDR2 YYDKDF (reference sequence). V gave up 4 bases and J gave up 1 base, with 19 bases separating them. The CDR3 contains 17 residues. Written as DNA, the CDR3 is TGTGCCACCAGCACACCTTACCCTTACGGCTTCCAAGAGACCCAGTACTTC. Translating it yields CATSTPYPYGFQETQYF.